The 5 T cell receptor beta chains reported below all come from one sample, sequenced in a study of T-cell reconstitution after alpha-beta-depleted transplantation in children. Library preparation (for TCRbeta) was performed with unique molecular identifiers. TCRdb reanalysed the PCR reads using MiXCR and keeps one entry per CDR3 protein. The top ten clones hold around 29% of a sample with roughly 400,000 distinct CDR3 sequences, 43% of them seen once. Sequencing was performed on PBMCs, taken before TCRalphabeta/CD19-depleted stem cell transplant. These receptors all stem from a girl aged 2 to 10 with aplastic anemia, due to receive a stem cell transplant.

This clonotype has at least ten counts. The chain has TRBV4-2 and TRBJ2-1, with no clear D. The V and J ends lost 1 base and 0 bases respectively, with 10 bases between them. CDR1 and CDR2 from the germline V gene are LGHNA and YNFKEQ. The CDR3 has 16 residues. The CDR3 is CASSQGDSRSYNEQFF. As DNA, the CDR3 is TGTGCCAGCAGCCAAGGAGACTCACGCTCCTACAATGAGCAGTTCTTC.

The rearrangement joins TRBV4-2 to TRBJ2-5; tentatively, D is TRBD2 (6 bases). Germline V gene sequence: CDR1 LGHNA, CDR2 YNFKEQ. The CDR3 sequence is 15 residues long. The V end lost 3 bases, the J end lost 3 bases, and 14 bases lay between the germline ends. CDR3 sequence reads: CASSQNYGGKETQYF. The CDR3 DNA sequence: TGTGCCAGCAGCCAGAACTACGGGGGTAAAGAGACCCAGTACTTC.

This clonotype was detected only a few times. The chain uses TRBV27 and TRBJ2-3; D ambiguous. Deletions cut 0 bases from V and 3 bases from J, with 10 bases between. CDR3 length equals 15 residues. Germline V CDR1 and CDR2: MNHEY, SMNVEV (reference sequence). The CDR3 loop reads CASSLSITNTDTQYF. The CDR3 region has the DNA TGTGCCAGCAGTTTATCGATTACTAATACAGATACGCAGTATTTT.

CDR3 loop: CASSQVGQGARGYTF. The CDR3, as DNA: TGCGCCAGCAGCCAAGTCGGACAGGGGGCGCGAGGCTACACCTTC. The rearrangement joins TRBV4-1 to TRBJ1-2; 11 positions agree with TRBD1. Per germline, CDR1 MGHRA and CDR2 YSYEKL. J lost 8 bases, V lost 1 base, and 6 bases had no gene match. The CDR3 is made up of 15 amino acids.

This clonotype was observed once. The CDR3 nucleotides are TGCGCCAGCAGCCGCGCAGAAGGAAAAGAAAAACTGTTTTTT. Its protein product is CASSRAEGKEKLFF. The V call is TRBV5-1, the J call TRBJ1-4; D is undetermined. This CDR3 comprises 14 residues. Trimming pared 4 bases from V and 8 bases from J, leaving 15 bases between. The germline V gene encodes CDR1 SGHRS and CDR2 YFSETQ.